One and the same sample provided the 24 T cell receptor beta chains below, sequenced in a study of T cell changes during pregnancy in multiple sclerosis. Measured with immunoSEQ multiplex PCR; TCRdb has only the in-frame clones, and not every one. In the table there are under 35,000 clones, roughly 89% of which are singletons. Material: CD8+ T cells from peripheral blood mononuclear cells, obtained before pregnancy. These receptors were collected from a female donor with multiple sclerosis, enrolled in a pregnancy study.

This chain links TRBV7-9 with TRBJ1-2; TRBD1 agrees at 8 bases. CDR3 length equals 16 residues. V was pared by 5 bases and J by 5 bases, with 13 bases of the junction left unmatched. Germline V CDR1 and CDR2: SEHNR, FQNEAQ (reference sequence). CDR3: CASSITTIWTGYGYTF. CDR3 DNA: TGTGCCAGCAGCATTACGACTATCTGGACAGGGTATGGCTACACCTTC.

V is TRBV7-9 and J is TRBJ2-7; 9 bases match TRBD2. Looked up from germline, CDR1 is SEHNR and CDR2 is FQNEAQ (reference sequence). V trimming: 6 bases; J trimming: 3 bases; junction bases outside the gene matches: 6. This CDR3 spans 14 amino acids. The CDR3 DNA reads TGTGCCAGCAGAAGCGGGGGGCTAATCTACGAGCAGTACTTC. Translating it yields CASRSGGLIYEQYF. Looking up the rest from reference TRBV7-9 and TRBJ2-7 gives the full variable domain: DTGVSQNPRHKITKRGQNVTFRCDPISEHNRLYWYRQTLGQGPEFLTYFQNEAQLEKSRLLSDRFSAERPKGSFSTLEIQRTEQGDSAMYLCASRSGGLIYEQYFGPGTRLTVT.

The rearrangement links TRBV11-2 to TRBJ1-5; tentatively, D is TRBD1 (5 bases). Per the germline V gene, CDR1 is SGHAT and CDR2 is FQNNGV. The V end was cut by 5 bases, the J end by 9 bases, with 14 bases between. The length of the CDR3 is 13 residues. The CDR3 sequence: CASSHNGGWPQHF. DNA of the CDR3: TGTGCCAGCAGCCACAATGGGGGGTGGCCCCAGCATTTT.

This chain uses TRBV18 with TRBJ2-2; 9 nucleotides match TRBD1. V trimming: 5 bases; J trimming: 8 bases; junction bases outside the gene matches: 9. Germline V gene sequence: CDR1 KGHSH, CDR2 LQKENI. The CDR3 spans 15 residues. The CDR3 reads CASSSTTGGTGELFF. DNA for the CDR3: TGTGCCAGCTCATCGACTACAGGGGGCACGGGGGAGCTGTTTTTT.

The V and J genes are TRBV7-9 and TRBJ1-2; the D gene is possibly TRBD1 (5 bases). The CDR3 sequence is 14 residues long. Germline loops: CDR1 SEHNR, CDR2 FQNEAQ (reference sequence). V lost 0 bases, J lost 6 bases, and 11 bases lay in between. The CDR3 bases are TGTGCCAGCAGCTTAGCGTATGGGGCAGATGGCTACACCTTC. Its protein is CASSLAYGADGYTF.

The rearrangement joins TRBV30 to TRBJ2-1; TRBD2 matches 7 bases. This CDR3 comprises 14 residues. V shed 0 bases, J shed 3 bases, and the junction held 2 bases outside the gene matches. Germline values: CDR1 GTSNPN, CDR2 SVGIG (reference sequence). DNA of the CDR3: TGTGCCTGGAGTGTACGGGAGGTCTACAATGAGCAGTTCTTC. Translated: CAWSVREVYNEQFF.

This clone turned up a few times. The chain employs TRBV5-1 and TRBJ1-6; possible D gene TRBD1, 6 bases. V lost 4 bases and J lost 0, with 11 bases in between. The germline CDR1 and CDR2 sequences are SGHRS and YFSETQ. The CDR3 totals 16 residues. The CDR3 region is CASSPGQNSYNSPLHF. The CDR3 DNA is TGCGCCAGCAGCCCTGGACAGAACTCCTATAATTCACCCCTCCACTTT.

The CDR3 is CASSLLPGQGPNTEAFF. DNA for the CDR3: TGTGCCAGCAGCTTACTCCCGGGACAGGGACCAAACACTGAAGCTTTCTTT. The chain couples TRBV7-9 to TRBJ1-1; 9 bases line up with TRBD1. V lost 2 bases, J lost 2 bases, and 9 bases stayed unmatched. Germline assignment: CDR1 SEHNR and CDR2 FQNEAQ (reference sequence). The CDR3 covers 17 residues.

The chain combines TRBV11-3 with TRBJ1-1, with D perhaps TRBD1 (5 bases). This CDR3 has 13 amino acids. V was trimmed by 2 bases and J by 5 bases, leaving 9 bases between them. In germline, CDR1 is SGHNT, CDR2 YENEEA. CDR3 in amino acids: CASSLQGWTEAFF. The CDR3 DNA reads as TGTGCCAGCAGCTTACAGGGTTGGACTGAAGCTTTCTTT.

The genes are TRBV29-1 and TRBJ2-1; a possible D gene is TRBD1 (6 bases). Trimming stripped 3 bases from V and 4 bases from J, with 16 bases between. This CDR3 has 15 amino acids. The germline V gene encodes CDR1 SQVTM and CDR2 ANQGSEA. The CDR3 spells CSVDSWDTIYNEQFF. The CDR3 DNA reads as TGCAGCGTTGATTCCTGGGACACAATATACAATGAGCAGTTCTTC.

This rearrangement joins TRBV19 to TRBJ2-7; maybe TRBD2 (5 bases). Germline CDR1 reads LNHDA; CDR2 reads SQIVND (reference sequence). This CDR3 comprises 10 residues. Deletions cut 9 bases from V and 4 bases from J, with 7 bases between. The CDR3 region has the DNA TGTGCCAGCGGAGGTTACGAGCAGTACTTC. It specifies CASGGYEQYF.

This clone was found once. The chain uses TRBV7-8 and TRBJ2-7; D is ambiguous. V lost 5 bases and J lost 0, with 8 bases in between. The germline V gene has CDR1 SGHVS and CDR2 FQNEAQ. The CDR3 contains 13 residues. The CDR3 loop is CASSARLSYEQYF. The CDR3 nucleotides read TGTGCCAGCAGCGCCCGACTCTCCTACGAGCAGTACTTC.

This chain joins TRBV28 and TRBJ1-4; D gene ambiguous. V was trimmed by 3 bases and J by 6 bases, leaving 11 bases between them. Germline V CDR1 and CDR2: MDHEN, SYDVKM. There are 14 residues in the CDR3. Written as DNA, the CDR3 is TGTGCCAGCAGTTTCGAGGGAGAGGATGAAAAACTGTTTTTT. Amino acid sequence: CASSFEGEDEKLFF. Based on the CDR3 plus reference TRBV28 and TRBJ1-4, the full variable domain is DVKVTQSSRYLVKRTGEKVFLECVQDMDHENMFWYRQDPGLGLRLIYFSYDVKMKEKGDIPEGYSVSREKKERFSLILESASTNQTSMYLCASSFEGEDEKLFFGSGTQLSVL.

CDR3 in DNA: TGTGCCAGCAGCAATACAGATGCGGGGGGAGAGACCCAGTACTTC. This codes for CASSNTDAGGETQYF. The genes are TRBV7-6 and TRBJ2-5, with 8 positions matching TRBD2. V was clipped by 5 bases and J by 4 bases; unmatched bases: 9. This CDR3 has 15 amino acids. The germline V gene has CDR1 SGHVS and CDR2 FNYEAQ.

This clone was seen just once. The V and J genes are TRBV7-9 and TRBJ2-7; 11 bases agree with TRBD2. The CDR3 is 16 amino acids. V lost 5 bases to trimming and J lost 0 bases; unmatched junction nucleotides: 6. CDR1 is SEHNR and CDR2 is FQNEAQ in the germline V gene (reference sequence). The CDR3 reads CASSLPSGGSSYEQYF. DNA of the CDR3: TGTGCCAGCAGCCTTCCTAGCGGGGGGAGCTCCTACGAGCAGTACTTC.

The rearrangement uses TRBV5-1 and TRBJ2-3, with 7 bases aligning to TRBD2. This CDR3 is built from 15 residues. Germline-derived CDR1 and CDR2 are SGHRS and YFSETQ. J gave up 1 base and V 0 bases, and 2 bases lay outside the gene matches. DNA for the CDR3: TGCGCCAGCAGCTTGGCCAGCGGGGGCACAGATACGCAGTATTTT. It encodes CASSLASGGTDTQYF. Full variable domain (rest looked up from reference TRBV5-1 and TRBJ2-3): KAGVTQTPRYLIKTRGQQVTLSCSPISGHRSVSWYQQTPGQGLQFLFEYFSETQRNKGNFPGRFSGRQFSNSRSEMNVSTLELGDSALYLCASSLASGGTDTQYFGPGTRLTVL.

CDR3 DNA: TGTGCCAGCAGTCTATTAGGGGCTGGTCATGAGCAGTTCTTC. It specifies CASSLLGAGHEQFF. The chain employs TRBV25-1 and TRBJ2-1; D might be TRBD1 (5 bases). There are 14 residues in the CDR3. Per the germline V gene, CDR1 is MGHDK and CDR2 is SYGVNS. Deletions cut 5 bases from V and 8 bases from J, with 16 bases between.

The V call is TRBV6-5, the J call TRBJ1-1; D gene ambiguous. The CDR3 runs to 14 residues. Trimming pared 0 bases from V and 10 bases from J, leaving 15 bases between. Germline CDR1 reads MNHEY; CDR2 reads SVGAGI. The CDR3 DNA reads TGTGCCAGCAGTTACTCGGTAACTCGGTGGTCAGCTTTCTTT. Amino acids: CASSYSVTRWSAFF.

The chain couples TRBV28 to TRBJ2-3; tentatively, D is TRBD1 (5 bases). The ends were cut back, 4 bases at V and 0 bases at J, with 11 bases in the middle. Germline V gene data show CDR1 as MDHEN and CDR2 as SYDVKM. The CDR3 runs to 15 residues. CDR3 amino acids: CASSSIDSSTDTQYF. CDR3 nucleotides: TGTGCCAGCAGTTCCATAGACAGCAGCACAGATACGCAGTATTTT. Full variable domain (remainder filled in from reference TRBV28 and TRBJ2-3): DVKVTQSSRYLVKRTGEKVFLECVQDMDHENMFWYRQDPGLGLRLIYFSYDVKMKEKGDIPEGYSVSREKKERFSLILESASTNQTSMYLCASSSIDSSTDTQYFGPGTRLTVL.

This chain joins TRBV9 and TRBJ1-3; TRBD1 might be the D (5 bases). V lost 2 bases to trimming and J lost 3 bases, with 12 bases between them. The V gene's germline CDR1 is SGDLS and CDR2 YYNGEE. The CDR3 contains 15 residues. Here the CDR3 reads CASSVGGTRGNTIYF. DNA for the CDR3: TGTGCCAGCAGCGTGGGGGGAACTCGTGGAAACACCATATATTTT.

The chain employs TRBV7-6 and TRBJ2-3; D is undetermined. Germline V CDR1 and CDR2: SGHVS, FNYEAQ. Between the trimmed V and J ends, which lost 3 bases and 4 bases, there was a span of 11 bases. This CDR3 contains 14 residues. This CDR3 reads CASSFGSRPDTQYF. For the CDR3, the DNA is TGTGCCAGCAGCTTTGGCTCGCGGCCAGATACGCAGTATTTT.

This chain connects TRBV7-9 to TRBJ2-3; the D is unclear. V lost 5 bases and J lost 3, with 15 bases in between. The CDR3 is made up of 15 amino acids. In germline, CDR1 is SEHNR, CDR2 FQNEAQ (reference sequence). CDR3 coding DNA: TGTGCCAGCAGCCCAAGCGTCGCCCTGACAGATACGCAGTATTTT. Protein product: CASSPSVALTDTQYF.

This clone was observed a single time. The CDR3 DNA reads as TGTGCTAGTGGTTTGGGGGATCGGGACAGGGGAATTTTGAGGACTGAAGCTTTCTTT. Protein product: CASGLGDRDRGILRTEAFF. The chain has TRBV12-5 and TRBJ1-1, with 10 nucleotides matching TRBD1. The CDR3 loop spans 19 amino acids. Losses at the gene ends were 1 base for V and 5 bases for J; bases not matched to a gene: 16. Germline V CDR1 and CDR2: LGHNT, FRNRAP.

V gene TRBV6-6 combines with J gene TRBJ2-1, with TRBD1 matching over 9 bases. The germline V gene has CDR1 MNHNY and CDR2 SVGAGI (reference sequence). The CDR3 spans 16 residues. V shed 4 bases and J 6 bases; nucleotides not matched to a gene: 10. CDR3 region: CASSSHPGTGLNEQFF. DNA of the CDR3: TGTGCCAGCAGTTCTCACCCCGGGACAGGGCTCAATGAGCAGTTCTTC.